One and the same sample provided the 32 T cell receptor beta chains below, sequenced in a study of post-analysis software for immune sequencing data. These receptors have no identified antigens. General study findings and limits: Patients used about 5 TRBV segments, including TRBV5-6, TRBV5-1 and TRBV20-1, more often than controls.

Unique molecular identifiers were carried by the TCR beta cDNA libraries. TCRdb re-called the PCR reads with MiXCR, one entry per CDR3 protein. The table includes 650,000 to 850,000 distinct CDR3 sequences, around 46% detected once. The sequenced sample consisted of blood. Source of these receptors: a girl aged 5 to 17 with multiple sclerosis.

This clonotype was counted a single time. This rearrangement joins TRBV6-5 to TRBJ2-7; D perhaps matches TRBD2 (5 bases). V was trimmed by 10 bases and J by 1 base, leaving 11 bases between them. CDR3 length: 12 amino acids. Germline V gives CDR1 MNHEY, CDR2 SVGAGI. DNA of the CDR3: TGTGCCACCGGGGAAAGGTCCTACGAGCAGTACTTC. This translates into CATGERSYEQYF.

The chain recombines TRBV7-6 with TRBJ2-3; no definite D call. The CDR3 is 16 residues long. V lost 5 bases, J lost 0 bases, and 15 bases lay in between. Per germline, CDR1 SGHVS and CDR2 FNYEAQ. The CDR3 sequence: CASSDAPAASTDTQYF. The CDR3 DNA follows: TGTGCCAGCAGCGACGCTCCGGCAGCTAGCACAGATACGCAGTATTTT.

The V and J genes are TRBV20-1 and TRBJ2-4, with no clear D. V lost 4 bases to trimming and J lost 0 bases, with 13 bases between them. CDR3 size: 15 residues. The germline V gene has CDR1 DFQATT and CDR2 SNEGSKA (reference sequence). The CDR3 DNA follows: TGCAGTGCTACCGACCTGAACCAAGCCAAAAACATTCAGTACTTC. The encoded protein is CSATDLNQAKNIQYF.

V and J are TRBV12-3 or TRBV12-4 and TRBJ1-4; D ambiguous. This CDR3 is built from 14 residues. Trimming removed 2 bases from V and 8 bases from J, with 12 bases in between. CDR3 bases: TGTGCCAGCAGTTTAACGTCTGGTAACGAAAAACTGTTTTTT. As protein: CASSLTSGNEKLFF.

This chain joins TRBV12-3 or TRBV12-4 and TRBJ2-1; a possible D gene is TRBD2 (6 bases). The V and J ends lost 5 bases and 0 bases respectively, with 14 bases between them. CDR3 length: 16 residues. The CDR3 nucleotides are TGTGCCAGCAGTCTCCGGGACTCGAGCTCCTACAATGAGCAGTTCTTC. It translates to CASSLRDSSSYNEQFF.

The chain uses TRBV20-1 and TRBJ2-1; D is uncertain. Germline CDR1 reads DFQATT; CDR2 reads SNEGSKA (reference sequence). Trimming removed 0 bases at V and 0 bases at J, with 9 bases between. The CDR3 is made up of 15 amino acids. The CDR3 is CSARDPRSSYNEQFF. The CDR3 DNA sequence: TGCAGTGCTAGAGATCCCCGGAGCTCCTACAATGAGCAGTTCTTC.

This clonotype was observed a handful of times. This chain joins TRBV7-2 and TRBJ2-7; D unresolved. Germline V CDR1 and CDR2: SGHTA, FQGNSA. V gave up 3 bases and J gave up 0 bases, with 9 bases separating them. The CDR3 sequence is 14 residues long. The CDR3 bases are TGTGCCAGCAGCTTGACCCAAAGCTCCTACGAGCAGTACTTC. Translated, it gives CASSLTQSSYEQYF.

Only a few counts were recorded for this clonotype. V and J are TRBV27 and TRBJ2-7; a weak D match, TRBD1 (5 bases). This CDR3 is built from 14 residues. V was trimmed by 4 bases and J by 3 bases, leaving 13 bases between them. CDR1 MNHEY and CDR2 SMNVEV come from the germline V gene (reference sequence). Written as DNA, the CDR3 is TGTGCCAGCAGTTGGGGTCGTACAGGCTACGAGCAGTACTTC. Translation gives CASSWGRTGYEQYF.

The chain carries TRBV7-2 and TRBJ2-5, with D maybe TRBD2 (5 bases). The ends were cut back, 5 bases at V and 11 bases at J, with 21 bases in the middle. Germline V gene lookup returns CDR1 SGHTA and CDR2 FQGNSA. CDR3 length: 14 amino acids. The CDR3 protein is CASSVRLLLTEQYF. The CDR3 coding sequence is TGTGCCAGCAGCGTAAGACTACTCCTCACGGAGCAGTACTTC.

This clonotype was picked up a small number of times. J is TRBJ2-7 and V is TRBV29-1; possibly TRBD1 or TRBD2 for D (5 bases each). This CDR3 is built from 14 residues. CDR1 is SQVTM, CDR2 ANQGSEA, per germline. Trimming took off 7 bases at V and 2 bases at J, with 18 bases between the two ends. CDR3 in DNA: TGCAGCGCCCGACGGGATGGGGCGACCTACGAGCAGTACTTC. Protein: CSARRDGATYEQYF.

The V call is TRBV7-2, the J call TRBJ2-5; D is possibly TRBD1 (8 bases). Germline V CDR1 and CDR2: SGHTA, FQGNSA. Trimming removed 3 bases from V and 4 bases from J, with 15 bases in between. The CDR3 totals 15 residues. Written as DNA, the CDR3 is TGTGCCAGCAGCTTCCAGACAGGGGAGGGAGAGACCCAGTACTTC. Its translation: CASSFQTGEGETQYF.

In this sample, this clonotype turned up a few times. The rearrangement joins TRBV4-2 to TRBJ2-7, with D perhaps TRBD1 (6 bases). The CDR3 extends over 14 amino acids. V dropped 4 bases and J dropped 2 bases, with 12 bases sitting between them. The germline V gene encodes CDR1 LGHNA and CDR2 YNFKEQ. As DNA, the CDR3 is TGTGCCAGCAGCCGAACAGGGTCGGCCTACGAGCAGTACTTC. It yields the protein CASSRTGSAYEQYF.

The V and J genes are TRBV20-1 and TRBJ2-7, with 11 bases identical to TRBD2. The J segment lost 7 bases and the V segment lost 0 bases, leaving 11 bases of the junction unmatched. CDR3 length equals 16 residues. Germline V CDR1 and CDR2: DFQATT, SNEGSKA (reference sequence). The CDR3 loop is CSARDPLAGVHNEQYF. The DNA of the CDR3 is TGCAGTGCTAGAGATCCACTAGCGGGAGTCCACAATGAGCAGTACTTC.

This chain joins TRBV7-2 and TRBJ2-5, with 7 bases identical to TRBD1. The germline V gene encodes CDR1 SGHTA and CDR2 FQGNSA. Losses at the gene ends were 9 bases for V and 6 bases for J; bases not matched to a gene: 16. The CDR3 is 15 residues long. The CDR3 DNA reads TGTGCCAGTAGGACCGGGACAGACCTCCGAAAGACCCAGTACTTC. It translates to CASRTGTDLRKTQYF. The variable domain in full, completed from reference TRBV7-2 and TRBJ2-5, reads GAGVSQSPSNKVTEKGKDVELRCDPISGHTALYWYRQSLGQGLEFLIYFQGNSAPDKSGLPSDRFSAERTGGSVSTLTIQRTQQEDSAVYLCASRTGTDLRKTQYFGPGTRLLVL.

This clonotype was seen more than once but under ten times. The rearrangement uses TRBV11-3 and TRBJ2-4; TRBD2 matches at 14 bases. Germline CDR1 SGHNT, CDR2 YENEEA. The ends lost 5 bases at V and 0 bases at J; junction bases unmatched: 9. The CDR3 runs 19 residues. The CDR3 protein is CASSPGLAGVGGAKNIQYF. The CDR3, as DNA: TGTGCCAGCAGCCCGGGACTAGCGGGAGTTGGGGGAGCCAAAAACATTCAGTACTTC. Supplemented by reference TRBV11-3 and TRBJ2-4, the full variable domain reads EAGVVQSPRYKIIEKKQPVAFWCNPISGHNTLYWYLQNLGQGPELLIRYENEEAVDDSQLPKDRFSAERLKGVDSTLKIQPAELGDSAVYLCASSPGLAGVGGAKNIQYFGAGTRLSVL.

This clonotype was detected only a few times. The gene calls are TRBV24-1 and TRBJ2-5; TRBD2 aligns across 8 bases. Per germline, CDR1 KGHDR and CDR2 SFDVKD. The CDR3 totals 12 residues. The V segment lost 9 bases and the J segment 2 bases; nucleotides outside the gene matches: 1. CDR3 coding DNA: TGTGCCACCTTAGCGGGGCAAGAGACCCAGTACTTC. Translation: CATLAGQETQYF.

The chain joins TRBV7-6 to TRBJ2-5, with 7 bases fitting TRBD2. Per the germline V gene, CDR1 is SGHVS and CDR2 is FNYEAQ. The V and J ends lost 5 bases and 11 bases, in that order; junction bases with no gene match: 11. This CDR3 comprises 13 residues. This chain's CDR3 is CASSQRGEIKQYF. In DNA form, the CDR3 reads TGTGCCAGCAGCCAGCGGGGCGAGATAAAGCAGTACTTC.

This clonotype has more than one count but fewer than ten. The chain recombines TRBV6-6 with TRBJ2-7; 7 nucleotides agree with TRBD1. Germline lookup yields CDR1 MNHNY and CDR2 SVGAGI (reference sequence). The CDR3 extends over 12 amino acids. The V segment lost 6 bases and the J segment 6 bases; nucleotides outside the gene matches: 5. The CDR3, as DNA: TGTGCCAGCAGGAGCTCAGGGGGCGAGCAGTACTTC. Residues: CASRSSGGEQYF.

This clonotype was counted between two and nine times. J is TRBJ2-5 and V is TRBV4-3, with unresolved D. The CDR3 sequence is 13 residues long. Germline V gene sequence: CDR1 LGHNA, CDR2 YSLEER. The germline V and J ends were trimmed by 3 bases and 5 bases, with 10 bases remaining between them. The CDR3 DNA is TGCGCCAGCAGCCAGAGACCGTGGGAGACCCAGTACTTC. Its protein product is CASSQRPWETQYF.

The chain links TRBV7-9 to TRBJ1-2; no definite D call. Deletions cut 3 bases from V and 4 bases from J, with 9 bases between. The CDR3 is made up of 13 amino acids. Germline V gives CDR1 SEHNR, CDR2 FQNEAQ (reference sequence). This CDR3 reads CASSFIETYGYTF. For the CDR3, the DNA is TGTGCCAGCAGCTTTATAGAAACCTATGGCTACACCTTC.

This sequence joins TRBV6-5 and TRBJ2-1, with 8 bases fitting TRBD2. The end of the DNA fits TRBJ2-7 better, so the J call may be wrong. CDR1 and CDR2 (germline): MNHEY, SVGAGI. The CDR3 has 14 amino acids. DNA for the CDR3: TGTGCCACCGGGAGGGCGGGCTCCTACAATGAGCAGTACTTC. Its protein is CATGRAGSYNEQYF.

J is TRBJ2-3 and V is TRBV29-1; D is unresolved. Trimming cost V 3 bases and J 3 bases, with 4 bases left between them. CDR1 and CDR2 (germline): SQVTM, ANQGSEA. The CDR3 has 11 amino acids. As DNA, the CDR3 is TGCAGCGTTGATTGGACAGATACGCAGTATTTT. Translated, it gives CSVDWTDTQYF.

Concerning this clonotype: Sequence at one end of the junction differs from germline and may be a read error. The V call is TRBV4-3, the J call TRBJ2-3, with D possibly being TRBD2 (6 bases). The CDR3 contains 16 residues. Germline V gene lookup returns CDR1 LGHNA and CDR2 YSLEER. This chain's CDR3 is CASSQAGSGGSDMQYF. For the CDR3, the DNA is TGCGCCAGCAGCCAAGCGGGTAGCGGAGGATCAGATATGCAGTATTTT.

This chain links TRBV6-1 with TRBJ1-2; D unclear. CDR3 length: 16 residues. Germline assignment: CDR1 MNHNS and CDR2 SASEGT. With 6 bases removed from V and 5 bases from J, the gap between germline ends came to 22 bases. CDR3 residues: CASRPGRVEIRYGYTF. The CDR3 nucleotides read TGTGCCAGCAGGCCGGGCCGAGTGGAGATCAGATATGGCTACACCTTC.

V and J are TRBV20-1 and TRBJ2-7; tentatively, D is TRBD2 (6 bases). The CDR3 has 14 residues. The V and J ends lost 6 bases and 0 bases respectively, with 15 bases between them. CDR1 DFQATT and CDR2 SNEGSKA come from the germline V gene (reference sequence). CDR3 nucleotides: TGCAGTGCGCGGGGCGGGGCCAGCTCCTACGAGCAGTACTTC. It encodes CSARGGASSYEQYF.

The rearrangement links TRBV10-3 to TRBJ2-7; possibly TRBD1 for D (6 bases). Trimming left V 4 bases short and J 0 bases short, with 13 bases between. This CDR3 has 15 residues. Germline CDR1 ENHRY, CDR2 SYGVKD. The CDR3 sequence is CAISGTGKSSYEQYF. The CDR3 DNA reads TGTGCCATCAGTGGAACAGGGAAGAGCTCCTACGAGCAGTACTTC.

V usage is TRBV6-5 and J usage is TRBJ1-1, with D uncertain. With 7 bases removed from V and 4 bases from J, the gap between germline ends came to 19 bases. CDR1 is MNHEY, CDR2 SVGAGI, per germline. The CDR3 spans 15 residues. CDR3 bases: TGTGCCAGCACCACCACCGGGAGGGCGGGCACTGAAGCTTTCTTT. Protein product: CASTTTGRAGTEAFF.

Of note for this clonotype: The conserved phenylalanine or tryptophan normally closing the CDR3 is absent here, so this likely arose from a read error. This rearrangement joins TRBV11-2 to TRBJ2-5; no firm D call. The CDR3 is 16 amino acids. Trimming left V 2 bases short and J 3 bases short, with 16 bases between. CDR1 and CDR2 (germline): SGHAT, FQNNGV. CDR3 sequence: CASSLRPLRREETQYC. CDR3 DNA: TGTGCCAGCAGCTTAAGGCCTCTGAGACGAGAAGAGACCCAGTACTGC.

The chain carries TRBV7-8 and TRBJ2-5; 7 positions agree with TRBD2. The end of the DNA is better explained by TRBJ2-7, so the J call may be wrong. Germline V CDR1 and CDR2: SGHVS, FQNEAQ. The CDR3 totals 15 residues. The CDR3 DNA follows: TGTGCCAGCAGCTCCGGGGAGGGGACCCTCTACGAGCAGTACTTC. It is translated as CASSSGEGTLYEQYF.

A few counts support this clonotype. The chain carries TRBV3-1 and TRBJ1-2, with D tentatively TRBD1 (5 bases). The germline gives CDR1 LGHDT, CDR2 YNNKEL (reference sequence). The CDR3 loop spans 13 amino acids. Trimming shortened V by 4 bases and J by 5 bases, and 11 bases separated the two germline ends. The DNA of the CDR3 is TGTGCCAGCAGCCCAAACGGGGGATATGGCTACACCTTC. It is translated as CASSPNGGYGYTF.

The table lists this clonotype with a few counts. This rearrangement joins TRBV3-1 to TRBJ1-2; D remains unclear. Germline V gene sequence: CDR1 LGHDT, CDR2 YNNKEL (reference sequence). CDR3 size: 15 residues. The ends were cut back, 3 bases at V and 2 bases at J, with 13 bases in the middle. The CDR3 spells CASSQTLAVNYGYTF. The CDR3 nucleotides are TGTGCCAGCAGCCAGACGTTGGCCGTGAACTATGGCTACACCTTC.

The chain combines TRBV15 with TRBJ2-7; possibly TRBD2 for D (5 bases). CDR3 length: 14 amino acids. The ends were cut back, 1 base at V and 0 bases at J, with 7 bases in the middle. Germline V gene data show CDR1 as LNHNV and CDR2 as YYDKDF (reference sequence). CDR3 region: CATSRGSDSYEQYF. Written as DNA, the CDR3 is TGTGCCACCAGCAGAGGTAGCGACTCCTACGAGCAGTACTTC.